The clone carrying this TCR beta chain occurred many times. The antigen remains unidentified. The ends lost 0 bases at V and 5 bases at J; junction bases unmatched: 15. The V gene's germline CDR1 is MNHEY and CDR2 SVGAGI. The CDR3 length is 19 residues. A Clinical Activity Score of at least 3, a NOSPECS grade of at least 4 and a duration under 3 months were recorded in the ophthalmopathy patients. Each diagnosis drew on symptoms, thyroxine, TRAb, thyroid ultrasound and orbital computed tomography findings. This sample stems from a study of T cells in Graves' hyperthyroidism and ophthalmopathy. Study information: Prior to any treatment, at the point of initial diagnosis, peripheral blood was collected.

Amplified regions were TCR beta CDR3 sequences from RNA transcripts. TCR CDR3 underwent first-round RT-PCR with the HTBI primer set. TCRdb re-derived calls from the multiplex PCR reads in MiXCR, one entry per CDR3 protein. This table holds 450,000 to 650,000 distinct CDR3 sequences, about 15% found once. Broader study findings: In the blood, most expanded thyroid clonotypes above 0.001 appeared as well.

This chain joins TRBV6-5 and TRBJ2-2; TRBD1 matches at 7 bases. This clonotype was obtained from a woman younger than 30 with Graves' ophthalmopathy. The sample consisted of blood. Here the CDR3 DNA reads TGTGCCAGCAGTTACTCGAGTTACAGACACCCAGGGGGTACCGGGGAGCTGTTTTTT. Encoded protein: CASSYSSYRHPGGTGELFF.